Sequencing of this T cell receptor (beta chain) was carried out in a study of long-term antiretroviral therapy in people with HIV. The ends were cut back, 8 bases at V and 8 bases at J, with 15 bases in the middle. CDR3 size: 12 residues. Germline CDR1 MNHNS, CDR2 SASEGT. The immunoSEQ assay was v3.0, run at survey level. Assay: immunoSEQ multiplex PCR; the TCRdb copy retains only in-frame clones and omits some. The sample contains roughly 21,000 clones, roughly 85% of which appear only once. A word on this clone: Its target is not known.

Study-level findings and limits: ART was followed by higher diversity that remained below transplant donor controls.

This chain uses TRBV6-1 with TRBJ1-2; no firm D call. Sequencing used unsorted PBMCs, obtained 0.2 years after starting antiretroviral therapy. The receptor's source is a woman aged 25 to 39 with HIV. The CDR3 coding sequence is TGTGCCAGCCTTCGGGGTGGTGGCGGCTACACCTTC. The encoded protein is CASLRGGGGYTF.